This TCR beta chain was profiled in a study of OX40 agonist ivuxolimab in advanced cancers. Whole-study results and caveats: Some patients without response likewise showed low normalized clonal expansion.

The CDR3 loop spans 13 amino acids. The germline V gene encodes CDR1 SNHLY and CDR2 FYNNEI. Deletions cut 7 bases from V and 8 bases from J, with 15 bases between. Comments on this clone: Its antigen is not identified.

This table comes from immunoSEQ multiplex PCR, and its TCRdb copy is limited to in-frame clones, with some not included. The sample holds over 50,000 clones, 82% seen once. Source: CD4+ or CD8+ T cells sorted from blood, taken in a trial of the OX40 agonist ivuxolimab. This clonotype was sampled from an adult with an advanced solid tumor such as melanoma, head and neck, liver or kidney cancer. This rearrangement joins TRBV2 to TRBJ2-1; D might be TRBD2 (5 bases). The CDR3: CASTLWSGDEQFF. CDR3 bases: TGTGCCAGCACCCTCTGGTCCGGGGATGAGCAGTTCTTC.